One T cell receptor (beta chain) is described in this entry. Antigen specificity is unknown. This sample is part of a study of shared clonotypes between healthy human individuals. TCRdb's table, derived via immunoSEQ multiplex PCR, lists solely in-frame clones and lacks some. The profile shows around 620,000 clones, 90% to 95% of them singletons. The CDR3 totals 15 residues. Germline V gene lookup returns CDR1 SQVTM and CDR2 ANQGSEA. Deletions cut 3 bases from V and 1 base from J, with 14 bases between. Naivety among CD8 cells was defined by CD45RO negativity and positive CCR7 selection, thereby excluding terminally differentiated effector memory CD45RA+ cells. Study results and limitations: The small donor group covered limited genetic and exposure diversity.

Sequencing was performed on naive CD8+ T cells sorted from blood. The rearrangement links TRBV29-1 to TRBJ2-3; D is perhaps TRBD1 (5 bases). This TCR derives from a woman in her thirties in good health. The CDR3 reads CSVDTLLQGTDTQYF. The CDR3 DNA sequence: TGCAGCGTTGACACCCTTCTACAGGGCACAGATACGCAGTATTTT.